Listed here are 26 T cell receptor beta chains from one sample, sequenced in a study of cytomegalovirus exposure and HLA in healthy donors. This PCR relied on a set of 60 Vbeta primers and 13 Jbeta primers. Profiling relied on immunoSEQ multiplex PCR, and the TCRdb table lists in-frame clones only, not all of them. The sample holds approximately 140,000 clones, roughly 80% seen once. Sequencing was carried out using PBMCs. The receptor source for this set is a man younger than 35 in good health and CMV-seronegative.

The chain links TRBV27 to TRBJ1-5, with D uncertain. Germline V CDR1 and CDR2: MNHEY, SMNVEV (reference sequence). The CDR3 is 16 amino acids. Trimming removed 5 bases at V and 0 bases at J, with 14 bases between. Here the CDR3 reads CASSRGLGYSNQPQHF. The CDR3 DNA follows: TGTGCCAGCAGTCGGGGTTTAGGGTATAGCAATCAGCCCCAGCATTTT.

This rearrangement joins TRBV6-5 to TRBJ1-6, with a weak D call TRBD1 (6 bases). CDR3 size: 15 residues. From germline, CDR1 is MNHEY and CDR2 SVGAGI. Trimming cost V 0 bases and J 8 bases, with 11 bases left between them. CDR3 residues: CASSYSGGGDSPLHF. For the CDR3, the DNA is TGTGCCAGCAGTTACTCGGGAGGGGGAGATTCACCCCTCCACTTT.

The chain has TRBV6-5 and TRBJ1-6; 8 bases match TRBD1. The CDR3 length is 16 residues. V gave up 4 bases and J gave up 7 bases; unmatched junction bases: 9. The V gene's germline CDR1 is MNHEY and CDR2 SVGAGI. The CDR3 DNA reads TGTGCCAGCAGTTCTCCCCGGGACAGGATAAATTCACCCCTCCACTTT. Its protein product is CASSSPRDRINSPLHF.

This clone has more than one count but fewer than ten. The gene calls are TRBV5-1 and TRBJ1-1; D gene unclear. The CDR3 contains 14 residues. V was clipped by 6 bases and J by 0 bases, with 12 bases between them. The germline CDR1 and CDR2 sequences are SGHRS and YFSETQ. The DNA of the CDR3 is TGCGCCAGCAAATCGCTGGCCATGAACACTGAAGCTTTCTTT. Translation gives CASKSLAMNTEAFF.

Written as DNA, the CDR3 is TGTGCCAGCTCACCATCAGCGGGGAGGTATGGCCAAGAGACCCAGTACTTC. Protein: CASSPSAGRYGQETQYF. The chain links TRBV18 to TRBJ2-5, with 7 bases matching TRBD2. J gave up 1 base and V 2 bases, and 10 bases lay outside the gene matches. Per the germline V gene, CDR1 is KGHSH and CDR2 is LQKENI. This CDR3 spans 17 amino acids.

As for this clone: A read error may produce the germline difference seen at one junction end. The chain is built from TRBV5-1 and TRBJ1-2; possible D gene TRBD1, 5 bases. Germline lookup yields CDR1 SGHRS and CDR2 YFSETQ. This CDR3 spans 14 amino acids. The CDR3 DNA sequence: TGCGCCAGCACCTTGGGGCCAGTTCTCTATGGCTACACCTTC. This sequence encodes CASTLGPVLYGYTF.

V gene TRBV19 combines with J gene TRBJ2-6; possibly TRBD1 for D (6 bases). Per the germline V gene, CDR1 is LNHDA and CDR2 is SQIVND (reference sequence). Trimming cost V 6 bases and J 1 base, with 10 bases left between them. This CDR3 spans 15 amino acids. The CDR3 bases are TGTGCCAGTAGGGCCCAGGGGTCTGGGGCCAACGTCCTGACTTTC. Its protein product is CASRAQGSGANVLTF. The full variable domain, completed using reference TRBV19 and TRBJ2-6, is DGGITQSPKYLFRKEGQNVTLSCEQNLNHDAMYWYRQDPGQGLRLIYYSQIVNDFQKGDIAEGYSVSREKKESFPLTVTSAQKNPTAFYLCASRAQGSGANVLTFGAGSRLTVL.

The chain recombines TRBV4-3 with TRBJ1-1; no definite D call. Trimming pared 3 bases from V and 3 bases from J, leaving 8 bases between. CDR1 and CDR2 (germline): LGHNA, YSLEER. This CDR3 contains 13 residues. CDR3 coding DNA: TGCGCCAGCAGCCAGGAGACGGACACTGAAGCTTTCTTT. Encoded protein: CASSQETDTEAFF.

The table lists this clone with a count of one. CDR3: CASSTGQGEGGYTF. Written as DNA, the CDR3 is TGTGCCAGCAGCACGGGACAGGGGGAGGGAGGCTACACCTTC. V gene TRBV7-8 combines with J gene TRBJ1-2; 11 bases are a match to TRBD1. The J segment lost 8 bases and the V segment lost 5 bases, leaving 7 bases of the junction unmatched. Germline V gives CDR1 SGHVS, CDR2 FQNEAQ. This CDR3 spans 14 amino acids.

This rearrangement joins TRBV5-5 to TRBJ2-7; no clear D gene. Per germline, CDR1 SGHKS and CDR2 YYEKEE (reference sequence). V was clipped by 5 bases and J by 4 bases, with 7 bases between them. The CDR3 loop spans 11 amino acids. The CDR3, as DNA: TGTGCCAGCAGTTCCTCTTACGAGCAGTACTTC. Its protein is CASSSSYEQYF.

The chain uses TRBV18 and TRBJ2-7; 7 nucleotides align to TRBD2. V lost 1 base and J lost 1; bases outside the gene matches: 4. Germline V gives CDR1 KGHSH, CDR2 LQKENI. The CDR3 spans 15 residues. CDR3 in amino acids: CASSPREGLSYEQYF. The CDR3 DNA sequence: TGTGCCAGCTCACCACGGGAGGGCCTTTCCTACGAGCAGTACTTC.

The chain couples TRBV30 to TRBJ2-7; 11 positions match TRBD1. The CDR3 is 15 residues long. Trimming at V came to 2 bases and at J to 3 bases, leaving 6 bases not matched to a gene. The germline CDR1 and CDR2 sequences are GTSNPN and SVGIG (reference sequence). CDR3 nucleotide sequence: TGTGCCTGGAGTACCGGGACAGGGGGGGTCTACGAGCAGTACTTC. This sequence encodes CAWSTGTGGVYEQYF.

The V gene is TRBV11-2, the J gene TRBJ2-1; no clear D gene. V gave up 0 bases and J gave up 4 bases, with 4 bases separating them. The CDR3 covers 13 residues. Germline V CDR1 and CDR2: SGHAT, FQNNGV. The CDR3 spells CASSLDSYNEQFF. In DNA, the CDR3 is TGTGCCAGCAGCTTAGATAGTTACAATGAGCAGTTCTTC.

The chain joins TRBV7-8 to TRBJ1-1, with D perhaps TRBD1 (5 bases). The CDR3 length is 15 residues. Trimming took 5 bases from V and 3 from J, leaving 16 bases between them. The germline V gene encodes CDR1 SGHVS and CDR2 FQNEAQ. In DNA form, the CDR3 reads TGTGCCAGCAGCGCGTATGAAGGGGCCGACACTGAAGCTTTCTTT. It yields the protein CASSAYEGADTEAFF.

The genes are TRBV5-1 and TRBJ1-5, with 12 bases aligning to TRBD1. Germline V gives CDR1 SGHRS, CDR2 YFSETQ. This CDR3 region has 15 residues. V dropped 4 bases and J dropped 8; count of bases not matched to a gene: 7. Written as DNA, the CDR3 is TGCGCCAGCAGCCGCGGGGGGACAGGGGGCGAGCCCCAGCATTTT. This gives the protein CASSRGGTGGEPQHF.

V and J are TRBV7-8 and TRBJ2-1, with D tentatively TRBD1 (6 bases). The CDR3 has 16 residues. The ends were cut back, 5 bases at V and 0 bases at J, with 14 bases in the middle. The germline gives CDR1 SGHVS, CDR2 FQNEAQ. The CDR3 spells CASSPLGQNSYNEQFF. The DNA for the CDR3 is TGTGCCAGCAGCCCCCTAGGACAGAACTCCTACAATGAGCAGTTCTTC.

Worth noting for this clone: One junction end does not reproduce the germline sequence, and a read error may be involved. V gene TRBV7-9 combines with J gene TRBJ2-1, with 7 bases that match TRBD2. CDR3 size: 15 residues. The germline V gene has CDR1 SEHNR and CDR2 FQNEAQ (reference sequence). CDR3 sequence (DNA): TGTTCCAGCAGCTTAGCCGGGACGGGAGGCTATGAGCAGTTCTTC. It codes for CSSSLAGTGGYEQFF.

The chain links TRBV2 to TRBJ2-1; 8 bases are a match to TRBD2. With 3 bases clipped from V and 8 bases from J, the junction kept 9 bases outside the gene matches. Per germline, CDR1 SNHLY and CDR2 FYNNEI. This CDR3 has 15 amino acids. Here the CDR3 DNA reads TGTGCCAGCAGTGAGTTAGCGGGGAACCTCGATGAGCAGTTCTTC. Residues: CASSELAGNLDEQFF.

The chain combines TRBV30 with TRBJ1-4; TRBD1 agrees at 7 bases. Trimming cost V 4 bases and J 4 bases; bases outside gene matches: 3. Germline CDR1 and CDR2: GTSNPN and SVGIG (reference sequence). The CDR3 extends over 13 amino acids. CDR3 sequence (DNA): TGTGCCTGGACAGGGGGTCGTAATGAAAAACTGTTTTTT. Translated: CAWTGGRNEKLFF.

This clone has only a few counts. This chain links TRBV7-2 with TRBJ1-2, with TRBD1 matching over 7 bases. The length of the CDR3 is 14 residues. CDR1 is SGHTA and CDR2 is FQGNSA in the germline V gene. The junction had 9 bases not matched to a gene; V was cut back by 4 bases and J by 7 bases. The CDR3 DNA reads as TGTGCCAGCAGCTCCTCTACAGGGGCCAGTGGCTACACCTTC. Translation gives CASSSSTGASGYTF.

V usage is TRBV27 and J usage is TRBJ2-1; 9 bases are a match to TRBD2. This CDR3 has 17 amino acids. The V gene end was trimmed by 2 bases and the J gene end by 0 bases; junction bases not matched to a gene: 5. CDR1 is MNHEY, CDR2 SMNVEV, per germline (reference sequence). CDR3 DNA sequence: TGTGCCAGCAGTTTAGGAAGCGGGGGGATCTCCTACAATGAGCAGTTCTTC. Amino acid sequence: CASSLGSGGISYNEQFF.

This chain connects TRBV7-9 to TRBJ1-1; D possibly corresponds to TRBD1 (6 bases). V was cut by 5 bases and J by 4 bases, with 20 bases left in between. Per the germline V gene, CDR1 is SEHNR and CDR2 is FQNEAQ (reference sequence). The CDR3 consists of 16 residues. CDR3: CASSPDGPGVSTEAFF. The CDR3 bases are TGTGCCAGCAGCCCAGACGGCCCAGGGGTGAGCACTGAAGCTTTCTTT.

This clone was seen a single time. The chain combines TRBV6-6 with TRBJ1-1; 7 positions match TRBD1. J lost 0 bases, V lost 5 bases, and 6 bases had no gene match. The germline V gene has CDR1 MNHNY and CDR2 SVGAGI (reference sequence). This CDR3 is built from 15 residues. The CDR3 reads CASSPSGTVNTEAFF. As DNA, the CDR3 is TGTGCCAGCAGTCCTTCGGGGACAGTGAACACTGAAGCTTTCTTT.

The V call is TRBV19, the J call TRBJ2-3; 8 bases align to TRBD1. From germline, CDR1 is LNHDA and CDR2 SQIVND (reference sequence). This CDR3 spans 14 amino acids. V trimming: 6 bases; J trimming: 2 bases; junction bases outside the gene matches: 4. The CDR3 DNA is TGTGCCAGTAGGGGGACAGGCCCCACAGATACGCAGTATTTT. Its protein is CASRGTGPTDTQYF.

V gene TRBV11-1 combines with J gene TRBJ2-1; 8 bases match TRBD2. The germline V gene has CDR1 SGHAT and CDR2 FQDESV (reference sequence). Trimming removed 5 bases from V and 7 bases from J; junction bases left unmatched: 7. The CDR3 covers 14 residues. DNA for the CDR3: TGTGCCAGCAGCCCGGGGGGGTCGGGTAATGAGCAGTTCTTC. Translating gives CASSPGGSGNEQFF.

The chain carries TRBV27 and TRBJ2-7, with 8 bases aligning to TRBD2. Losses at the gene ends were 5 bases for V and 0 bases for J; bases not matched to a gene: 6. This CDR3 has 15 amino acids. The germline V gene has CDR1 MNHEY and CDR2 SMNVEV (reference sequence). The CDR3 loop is CASSPRGGSSYEQYF. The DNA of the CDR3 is TGTGCCAGCAGTCCCCGGGGGGGGAGCTCCTACGAGCAGTACTTC.